The T cell receptor (beta chain) described here comes from a study of blood T cell repertoires in COVID-19. The length of the CDR3 is 11 residues. V was trimmed by 3 bases and J by 2 bases, leaving 2 bases between them. TCRdb keeps only in-frame clones here, not all; method: immunoSEQ multiplex PCR. The repertoire holds under 500,000 clones, with 70% to 90% as singletons. The J gene is TRBJ2-7, the V gene TRBV12-3 or TRBV12-4; no reliable D call. Sequencing was performed on PBMCs or T cells enriched from blood (not recorded which). The sequence derives from a woman aged 18-35 years with acute COVID-19. CDR3 in DNA: TGTGCCAGCAGTTTCGCCTACGAGCAGTACTTC. Translating it yields CASSFAYEQYF.